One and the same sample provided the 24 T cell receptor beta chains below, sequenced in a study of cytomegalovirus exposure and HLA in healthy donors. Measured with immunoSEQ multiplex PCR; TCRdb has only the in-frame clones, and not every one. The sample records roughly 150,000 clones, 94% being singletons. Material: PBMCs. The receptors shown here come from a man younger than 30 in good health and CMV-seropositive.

The DNA for the CDR3 is TGTGCCAGCAGTCGCCCAGGGGCTATCGAGGGCTACACCTTC. Its translation is CASSRPGAIEGYTF. The rearrangement uses TRBV5-4 and TRBJ1-2, with D maybe TRBD1 (6 bases). The CDR3 extends over 14 amino acids. Trimming pared 5 bases from V and 8 bases from J, leaving 19 bases between. Germline CDR1 reads SGHNT; CDR2 reads YYREEE (reference sequence). Drawing the rest from reference TRBV5-4 and TRBJ1-2, the complete variable domain is ETGVTQSPTHLIKTRGQQVTLRCSSQSGHNTVSWYQQALGQGPQFIFQYYREEENGRGNFPPRFSGLQFPNYSSELNVNALELDDSALYLCASSRPGAIEGYTFGSGTRLTVV.

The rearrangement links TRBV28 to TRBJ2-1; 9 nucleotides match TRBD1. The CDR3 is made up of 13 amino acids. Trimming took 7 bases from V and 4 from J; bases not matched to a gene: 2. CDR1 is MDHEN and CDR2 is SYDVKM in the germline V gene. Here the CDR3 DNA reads TGTGCCAGCAAACAGGGGGCATACAATGAGCAGTTCTTC. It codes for CASKQGAYNEQFF.

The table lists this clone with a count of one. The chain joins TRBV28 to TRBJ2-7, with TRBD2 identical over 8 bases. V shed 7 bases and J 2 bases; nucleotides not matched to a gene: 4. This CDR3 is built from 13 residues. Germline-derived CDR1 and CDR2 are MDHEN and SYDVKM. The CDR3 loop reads CASTTSGPYEQYF. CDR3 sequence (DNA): TGTGCCAGCACCACTAGCGGACCCTACGAGCAGTACTTC.

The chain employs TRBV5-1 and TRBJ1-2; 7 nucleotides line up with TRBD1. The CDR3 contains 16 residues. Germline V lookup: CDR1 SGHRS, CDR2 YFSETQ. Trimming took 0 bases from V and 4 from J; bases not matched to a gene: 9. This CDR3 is CASSLAGGGLGYGYTF. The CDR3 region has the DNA TGCGCCAGCAGCTTGGCGGGAGGGGGCCTCGGCTATGGCTACACCTTC.

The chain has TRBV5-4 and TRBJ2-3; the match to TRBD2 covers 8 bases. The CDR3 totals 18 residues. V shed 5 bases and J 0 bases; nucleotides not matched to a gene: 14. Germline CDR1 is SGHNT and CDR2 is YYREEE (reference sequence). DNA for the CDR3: TGTGCCAGCAGGGGAGGGAGGAGCGGGAGTGTGAGCACAGATACGCAGTATTTT. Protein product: CASRGGRSGSVSTDTQYF.

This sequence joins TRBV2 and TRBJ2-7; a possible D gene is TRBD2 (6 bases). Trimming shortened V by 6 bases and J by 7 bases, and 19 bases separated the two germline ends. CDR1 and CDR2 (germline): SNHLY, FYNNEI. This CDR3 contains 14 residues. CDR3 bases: TGTGCCAGCAGACGGGACGGGGGATCCGGAGAGCAGTACTTC. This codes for CASRRDGGSGEQYF.

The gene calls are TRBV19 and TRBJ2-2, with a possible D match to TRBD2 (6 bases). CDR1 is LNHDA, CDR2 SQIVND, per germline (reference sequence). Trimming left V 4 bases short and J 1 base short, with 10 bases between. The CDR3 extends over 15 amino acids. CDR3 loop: CASSRVSGNTGELFF. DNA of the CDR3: TGTGCCAGTAGTAGGGTTAGCGGGAACACCGGGGAGCTGTTTTTT.

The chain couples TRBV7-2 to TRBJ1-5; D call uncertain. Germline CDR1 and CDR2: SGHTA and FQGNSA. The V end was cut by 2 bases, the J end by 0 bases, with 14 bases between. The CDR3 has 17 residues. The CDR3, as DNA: TGTGCCAGCAGCTTAAAGCTGGAACAGATTAGCAATCAGCCCCAGCATTTT. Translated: CASSLKLEQISNQPQHF.

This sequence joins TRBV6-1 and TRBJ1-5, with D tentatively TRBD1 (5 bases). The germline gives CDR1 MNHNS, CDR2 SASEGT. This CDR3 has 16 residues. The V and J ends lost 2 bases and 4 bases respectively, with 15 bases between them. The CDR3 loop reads CASSEIRAVSNQPQHF. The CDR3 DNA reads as TGTGCCAGCAGTGAAATCAGGGCAGTCTCAAATCAGCCCCAGCATTTT.

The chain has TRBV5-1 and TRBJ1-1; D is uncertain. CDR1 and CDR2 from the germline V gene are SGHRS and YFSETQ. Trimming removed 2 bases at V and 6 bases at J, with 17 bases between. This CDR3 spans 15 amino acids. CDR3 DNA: TGCGCCAGCAGCTTCGTCGGGAATCCTGGGGCTGAAGCTTTCTTT. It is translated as CASSFVGNPGAEAFF.

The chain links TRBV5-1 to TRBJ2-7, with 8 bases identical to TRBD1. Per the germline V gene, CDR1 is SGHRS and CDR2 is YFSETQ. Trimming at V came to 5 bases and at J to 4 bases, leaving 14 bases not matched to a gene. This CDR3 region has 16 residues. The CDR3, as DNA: TGCGCCAGCAGATCGGGTACCGGACAGGGTAAATACGAGCAGTACTTC. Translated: CASRSGTGQGKYEQYF.

This CDR3 reads CASSSRREDTIYF. The CDR3 region has the DNA TGTGCCAGTAGTTCACGGCGCGAGGACACCATATATTTT. The gene calls are TRBV19 and TRBJ1-3; the D is unclear. This CDR3 spans 13 amino acids. V shed 5 bases and J shed 8 bases, with 13 bases lying between them. CDR1 and CDR2 (germline): LNHDA, SQIVND (reference sequence).

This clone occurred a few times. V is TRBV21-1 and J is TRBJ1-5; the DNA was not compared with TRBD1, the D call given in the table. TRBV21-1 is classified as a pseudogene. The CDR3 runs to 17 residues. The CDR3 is CASSKVPRMGPNQPQHF. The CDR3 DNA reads TGTGCCAGCAGCAAAGTTCCAAGGATGGGGCCTAATCAGCCCCAGCATTTT.

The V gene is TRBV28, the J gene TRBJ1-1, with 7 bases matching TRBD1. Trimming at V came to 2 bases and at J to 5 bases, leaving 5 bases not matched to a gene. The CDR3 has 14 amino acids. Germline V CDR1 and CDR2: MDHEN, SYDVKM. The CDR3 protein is CASSLPTGVTEAFF. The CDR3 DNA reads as TGTGCCAGCAGTTTACCCACAGGGGTTACTGAAGCTTTCTTT. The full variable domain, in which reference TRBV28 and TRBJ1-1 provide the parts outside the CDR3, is DVKVTQSSRYLVKRTGEKVFLECVQDMDHENMFWYRQDPGLGLRLIYFSYDVKMKEKGDIPEGYSVSREKKERFSLILESASTNQTSMYLCASSLPTGVTEAFFGQGTRLTVV.

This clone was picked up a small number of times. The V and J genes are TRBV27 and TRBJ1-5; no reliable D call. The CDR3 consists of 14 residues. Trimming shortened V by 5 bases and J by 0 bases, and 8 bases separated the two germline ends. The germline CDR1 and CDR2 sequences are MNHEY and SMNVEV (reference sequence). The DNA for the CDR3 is TGTGCCAGCAGTCCGAGTGATAGCAATCAGCCCCAGCATTTT. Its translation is CASSPSDSNQPQHF.

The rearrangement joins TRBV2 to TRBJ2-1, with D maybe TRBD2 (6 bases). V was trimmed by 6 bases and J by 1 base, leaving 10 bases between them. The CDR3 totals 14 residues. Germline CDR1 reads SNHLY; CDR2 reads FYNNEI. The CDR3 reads CASRPSASYNEQFF. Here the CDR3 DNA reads TGTGCCAGCAGACCTAGCGCTTCCTACAATGAGCAGTTCTTC.

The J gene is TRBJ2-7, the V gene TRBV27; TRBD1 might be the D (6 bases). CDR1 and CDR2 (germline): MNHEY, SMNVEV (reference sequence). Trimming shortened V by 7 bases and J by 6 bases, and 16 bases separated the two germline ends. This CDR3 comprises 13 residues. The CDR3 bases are TGTGCCAGCAAATATAGGGGGACCTTCGAGCAGTACTTC. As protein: CASKYRGTFEQYF.

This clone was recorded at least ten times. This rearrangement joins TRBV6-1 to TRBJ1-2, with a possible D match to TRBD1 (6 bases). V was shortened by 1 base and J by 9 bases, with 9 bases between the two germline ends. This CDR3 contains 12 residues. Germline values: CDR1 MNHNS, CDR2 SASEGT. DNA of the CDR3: TGTGCCAGCAGTGAAGAGGGGGATCGCTACACCTTC. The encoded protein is CASSEEGDRYTF.

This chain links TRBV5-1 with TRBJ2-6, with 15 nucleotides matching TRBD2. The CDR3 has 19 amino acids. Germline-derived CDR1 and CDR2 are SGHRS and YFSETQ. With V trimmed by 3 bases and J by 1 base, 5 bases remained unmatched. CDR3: CASSYGLAGGLSGANVLTF. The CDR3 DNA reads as TGCGCCAGCAGCTACGGACTAGCGGGAGGGCTTTCTGGGGCCAACGTCCTGACTTTC.

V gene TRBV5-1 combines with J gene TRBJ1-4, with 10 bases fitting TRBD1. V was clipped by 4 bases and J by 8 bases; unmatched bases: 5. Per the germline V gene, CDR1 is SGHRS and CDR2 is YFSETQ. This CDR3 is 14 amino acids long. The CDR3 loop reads CASSHRDRGEKLFF. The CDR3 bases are TGCGCCAGCAGCCACCGGGACAGGGGCGAAAAACTGTTTTTT.

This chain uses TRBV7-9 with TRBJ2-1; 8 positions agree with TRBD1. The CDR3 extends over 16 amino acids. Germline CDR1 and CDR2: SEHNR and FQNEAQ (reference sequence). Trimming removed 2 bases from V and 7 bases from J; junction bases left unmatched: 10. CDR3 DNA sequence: TGTGCCAGCAGCTTACCCGTCCGGGACAGGTCGAATGAGCAGTTCTTC. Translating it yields CASSLPVRDRSNEQFF. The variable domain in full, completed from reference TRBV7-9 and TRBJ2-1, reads DTGVSQNPRHKITKRGQNVTFRCDPISEHNRLYWYRQTLGQGPEFLTYFQNEAQLEKSRLLSDRFSAERPKGSFSTLEIQRTEQGDSAMYLCASSLPVRDRSNEQFFGPGTRLTVL.

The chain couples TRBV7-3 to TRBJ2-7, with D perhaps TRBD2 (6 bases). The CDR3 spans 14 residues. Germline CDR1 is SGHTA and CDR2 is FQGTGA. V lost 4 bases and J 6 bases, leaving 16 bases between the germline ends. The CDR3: CASSSSLEGGEQYF. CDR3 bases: TGTGCCAGCAGCTCCAGTCTGGAGGGTGGCGAGCAGTACTTC.

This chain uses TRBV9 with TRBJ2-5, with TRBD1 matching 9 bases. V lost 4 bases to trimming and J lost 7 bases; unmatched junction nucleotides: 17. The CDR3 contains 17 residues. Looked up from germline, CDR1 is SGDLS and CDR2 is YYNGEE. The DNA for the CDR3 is TGTGCCAGCAGCCAAGTACCGGGACAGGGACCCGGTGGGACCCAGTACTTC. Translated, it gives CASSQVPGQGPGGTQYF.

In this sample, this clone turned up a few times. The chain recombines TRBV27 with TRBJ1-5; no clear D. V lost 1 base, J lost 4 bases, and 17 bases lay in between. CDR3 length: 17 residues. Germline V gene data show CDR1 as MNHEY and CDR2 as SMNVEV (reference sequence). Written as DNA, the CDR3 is TGTGCCAGCAGTTTATACCCCGGCGGGTCGGGGAATCAGCCCCAGCATTTT. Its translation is CASSLYPGGSGNQPQHF.